These 27 T cell receptor beta chains share one sample of origin, sequenced in a study of shared clonotypes between healthy human individuals. Naive CD8 cells were CD45RO-negative, positively selected for CCR7, excluding terminally differentiated effector memory CD45RA+ cells. Measured with immunoSEQ multiplex PCR; TCRdb has only the in-frame clones, and not every one. The repertoire consists of over 2,000,000 clones, with roughly 95% occurring once and the leading ten covering around 1.8%. The material sequenced was naive CD8+ T cells from PBMCs. The receptors derive from a man younger than 35 in good health. Some clones in this sample may be carry-over from other donors' samples.

The chain links TRBV19 to TRBJ2-2, with no clear D. Trimming removed 3 bases from V and 6 bases from J, with 11 bases in between. CDR1 and CDR2 (germline): LNHDA, SQIVND (reference sequence). The CDR3 extends over 14 amino acids. CDR3 residues: CASSMVGRPGELFF. Here the CDR3 DNA reads TGTGCCAGTAGTATGGTGGGTCGTCCCGGGGAGCTGTTTTTT.

With regard to this clone: Other DNA sequences in this sample translate to the same CDR3. V gene TRBV20-1 combines with J gene TRBJ1-1; no firm D call. V lost 6 bases and J lost 1, with 3 bases in between. Germline loops: CDR1 DFQATT, CDR2 SNEGSKA (reference sequence). This CDR3 has 10 residues. The CDR3 reads CSAPNTEAFF. CDR3 nucleotides: TGCAGTGCCCCGAACACTGAAGCTTTCTTT.

The chain combines TRBV2 with TRBJ2-1, with TRBD2 identical over 13 bases. Per germline, CDR1 SNHLY and CDR2 FYNNEI. V was pared by 2 bases and J by 4 bases, with 5 bases of the junction left unmatched. CDR3 size: 17 residues. The CDR3 loop is CASSEMGLAGWYNEQFF. The CDR3 bases are TGTGCCAGCAGTGAAATGGGACTAGCGGGATGGTACAATGAGCAGTTCTTC.

The chain couples TRBV9 to TRBJ2-2; 10 bases agree with TRBD1. Germline CDR1 SGDLS, CDR2 YYNGEE. The CDR3 runs to 15 residues. V gave up 2 bases and J gave up 9 bases; unmatched junction bases: 7. The CDR3, as DNA: TGTGCCAGCAGCGTGAACCGGGACAGGGGCCGGGAGCTGTTTTTT. This gives the protein CASSVNRDRGRELFF.

The J gene is TRBJ2-5, the V gene TRBV9; D possibly corresponds to TRBD1 (5 bases). CDR3 length: 15 residues. Germline CDR1 is SGDLS and CDR2 is YYNGEE. V was cut by 0 bases and J by 5 bases, with 14 bases left in between. In nucleotides, the CDR3 is TGTGCCAGCAGCGTAGCGACCGCAGGGTGGGAGACCCAGTACTTC. It specifies CASSVATAGWETQYF.

J is TRBJ1-2 and V is TRBV7-6; possible D gene TRBD1, 6 bases. The CDR3 spans 13 residues. CDR1 and CDR2 (germline): SGHVS, FNYEAQ. The V end lost 5 bases, the J end lost 8 bases, and 15 bases lay between the germline ends. The CDR3 loop reads CASSPGTLRGYTF. Written as DNA, the CDR3 is TGTGCCAGCAGCCCGGGGACATTGAGGGGCTACACCTTC.

The rearrangement joins TRBV27 to TRBJ2-7; TRBD2 agrees at 11 bases. This CDR3 contains 13 residues. The J segment lost 8 bases and the V segment lost 5 bases, leaving 5 bases of the junction unmatched. Germline V gene sequence: CDR1 MNHEY, CDR2 SMNVEV (reference sequence). The CDR3 reads CASSLAGGIKQYF. CDR3 DNA: TGTGCCAGCAGTCTAGCGGGAGGTATCAAGCAGTACTTC.

CDR3 nucleotide sequence: TGTGCCAGCAGTCTCGGCCGGTTTGACGGCACCGGGGAGCTGTTTTTT. This sequence encodes CASSLGRFDGTGELFF. V and J are TRBV27 and TRBJ2-2; D unclear. The CDR3 loop spans 16 amino acids. V shed 5 bases and J shed 4 bases, with 17 bases lying between them. CDR1 MNHEY and CDR2 SMNVEV come from the germline V gene (reference sequence).

This chain joins TRBV9 and TRBJ1-3, with 9 bases matching TRBD1. The CDR3 is made up of 16 amino acids. Germline-derived CDR1 and CDR2 are SGDLS and YYNGEE. The ends lost 3 bases at V and 4 bases at J; junction bases unmatched: 8. CDR3: CASSGGTGRSGNTIYF. The CDR3 nucleotides are TGTGCCAGCAGCGGAGGGACAGGGAGGTCCGGAAACACCATATATTTT.

The rearrangement uses TRBV2 and TRBJ1-2; D is perhaps TRBD1 (5 bases). Trimming shortened V by 5 bases and J by 2 bases, and 24 bases separated the two germline ends. This CDR3 is 18 amino acids long. Germline CDR1 reads SNHLY; CDR2 reads FYNNEI. CDR3 DNA sequence: TGTGCCAGCAGTCCCGGACTCGATGCGGAATGGGGGAACTATGGCTACACCTTC. Translation gives CASSPGLDAEWGNYGYTF. Variable domain in full (rest from reference TRBV2 and TRBJ1-2): EPEVTQTPSHQVTQMGQEVILRCVPISNHLYFYWYRQILGQKVEFLVSFYNNEISEKSEIFDDQFSVERPDGSNFTLKIRSTKLEDSAMYFCASSPGLDAEWGNYGYTFGSGTRLTVV.

J is TRBJ1-2 and V is TRBV7-9; D ambiguous. CDR1 and CDR2 from the germline V gene are SEHNR and FQNEAQ (reference sequence). This CDR3 has 12 amino acids. V was trimmed by 0 bases and J by 4 bases, leaving 3 bases between them. CDR3 bases: TGTGCCAGCAGCTTAGCCTCCTATGGCTACACCTTC. It is translated as CASSLASYGYTF.

The CDR3 bases are TGTGCCAGCAGTGAAGGGACAGGGGCTCCCTACGAGCAGTACTTC. It specifies CASSEGTGAPYEQYF. The rearrangement joins TRBV6-1 to TRBJ2-7, with 9 positions matching TRBD1. CDR1 is MNHNS and CDR2 is SASEGT in the germline V gene. V was clipped by 1 base and J by 2 bases; unmatched bases: 3. The CDR3 runs 15 residues.

The CDR3 nucleotides are TGTGCCAGCAGCTTGGACAGGATAGAAGCTTTCTTT. Protein: CASSLDRIEAFF. The J gene is TRBJ1-1, the V gene TRBV5-8; D is possibly TRBD1 (5 bases). Germline loops: CDR1 SGHTS, CDR2 YDEGEE. The CDR3 contains 12 residues. Trimming cost V 0 bases and J 8 bases, with 8 bases left between them.

The chain has TRBV15 and TRBJ2-3; the D gene could be TRBD1 or TRBD2 (5 bases each). Trimming shortened V by 5 bases and J by 7 bases, and 13 bases separated the two germline ends. Germline loops: CDR1 LNHNV, CDR2 YYDKDF (reference sequence). The CDR3 is 13 residues long. CDR3 sequence: CATSSREGYTQYF. CDR3 DNA sequence: TGTGCCACCAGCTCGAGAGAGGGGTATACGCAGTATTTT.

The chain couples TRBV30 to TRBJ2-2; D call uncertain. Germline CDR1 and CDR2: GTSNPN and SVGIG (reference sequence). Trimming pared 3 bases from V and 5 bases from J, leaving 13 bases between. This CDR3 is built from 14 residues. CDR3 sequence reads: CAWRGAAGTGELFF. The CDR3 DNA reads TGTGCCTGGAGAGGAGCTGCTGGGACCGGGGAGCTGTTTTTT.

The rearrangement uses TRBV9 and TRBJ1-1; tentative D call: TRBD1 (6 bases). Germline CDR1 and CDR2: SGDLS and YYNGEE. The V and J ends lost 4 bases and 5 bases respectively, with 15 bases between them. The CDR3 has 14 residues. In nucleotides, the CDR3 is TGTGCCAGCAGCCCGTACAGGGTGGGAACTGAAGCTTTCTTT. It translates to CASSPYRVGTEAFF.

V usage is TRBV5-8 and J usage is TRBJ1-2, with D tentatively TRBD1 (5 bases). The CDR3 sequence is 13 residues long. V lost 4 bases, J lost 6 bases, and 13 bases lay in between. Looked up from germline, CDR1 is SGHTS and CDR2 is YDEGEE. CDR3 bases: TGTGCCAGCAGCCTCGGACATGTGGATGGCTACACCTTC. Protein product: CASSLGHVDGYTF. Full variable domain (outside the CDR3, taken from reference TRBV5-8 and TRBJ1-2): EAGVTQSPTHLIKTRGQQATLRCSPISGHTSVYWYQQALGLGLQFLLWYDEGEERNRGNFPPRFSGRQFPNYSSELNVNALELEDSALYLCASSLGHVDGYTFGSGTRLTVV.

The rearrangement links TRBV4-3 to TRBJ1-2, with D unclear. V was pared by 1 base and J by 2 bases, with 11 bases between. The CDR3 spans 15 residues. CDR1 is LGHNA and CDR2 is YSLEER in the germline V gene. CDR3 in DNA: TGCGCCAGCAGCCAAGTAAATGGGTACAACTATGGCTACACCTTC. Amino acids: CASSQVNGYNYGYTF.

This clone was counted a few times. This sequence joins TRBV4-1 and TRBJ1-4; D gene unclear. CDR1 is MGHRA and CDR2 is YSYEKL in the germline V gene. Trimming shortened V by 0 bases and J by 7 bases, and 9 bases separated the two germline ends. The CDR3 totals 14 residues. This CDR3 reads CASSQDIASEKLFF. The CDR3, as DNA: TGCGCCAGCAGCCAAGATATCGCATCTGAAAAACTGTTTTTT.

This chain uses TRBV7-8 with TRBJ2-5; D is tentatively TRBD1 or TRBD2 (5 bases each). Germline V gene sequence: CDR1 SGHVS, CDR2 FQNEAQ. The germline V and J ends were trimmed by 4 bases and 4 bases, with 16 bases remaining between them. This CDR3 is 15 amino acids long. The CDR3 here is CASSSARGVGETQYF. The CDR3 region has the DNA TGTGCCAGCAGCTCCGCCCGGGGCGTGGGAGAGACCCAGTACTTC.

The gene calls are TRBV2 and TRBJ2-2; D call uncertain. CDR3 size: 12 residues. Germline values: CDR1 SNHLY, CDR2 FYNNEI. V lost 2 bases and J lost 7, with 5 bases in between. CDR3 sequence: CASSEPDGELFF. The CDR3 nucleotides are TGTGCCAGCAGTGAACCGGACGGGGAGCTGTTTTTT. Using reference TRBV2 and TRBJ2-2 for the parts outside the CDR3, the full variable domain is EPEVTQTPSHQVTQMGQEVILRCVPISNHLYFYWYRQILGQKVEFLVSFYNNEISEKSEIFDDQFSVERPDGSNFTLKIRSTKLEDSAMYFCASSEPDGELFFGEGSRLTVL.

CDR3 loop: CASCQDYNEQFF. Written as DNA, the CDR3 is TGTGCCAGCTGTCAGGACTACAATGAGCAGTTCTTC. The chain employs TRBV13 and TRBJ2-1; D is ambiguous. CDR1 and CDR2 (germline): PRHDT, FYEKMQ (reference sequence). The V gene lost 8 bases and the J gene lost 3 bases, with 8 bases spanning the gap. CDR3 length: 12 residues.

This clone was found once. The V gene is TRBV28, the J gene TRBJ2-1; D possibly corresponds to TRBD2 (6 bases). Germline CDR1 is MDHEN and CDR2 is SYDVKM. The CDR3 runs 18 residues. V was cut by 7 bases and J by 3 bases, with 25 bases left in between. The CDR3 loop is CASTGLARLGEYYNEQFF. The CDR3 coding sequence is TGTGCCAGCACGGGCCTAGCGCGACTGGGGGAGTACTACAATGAGCAGTTCTTC. Looking up the rest from reference TRBV28 and TRBJ2-1 gives the full variable domain: DVKVTQSSRYLVKRTGEKVFLECVQDMDHENMFWYRQDPGLGLRLIYFSYDVKMKEKGDIPEGYSVSREKKERFSLILESASTNQTSMYLCASTGLARLGEYYNEQFFGPGTRLTVL.

Details on this clone: Other nucleotide sequences from this sample produce the same CDR3. The chain links TRBV7-9 to TRBJ2-7; D is undetermined. The CDR3 is made up of 14 amino acids. CDR1 is SEHNR, CDR2 FQNEAQ, per germline (reference sequence). Trimming shortened V by 5 bases and J by 0 bases, and 11 bases separated the two germline ends. The CDR3 loop reads CASSPAGPSYEQYF. In DNA form, the CDR3 reads TGTGCCAGCAGCCCAGCCGGGCCCTCCTACGAGCAGTACTTC.

The V gene is TRBV27, the J gene TRBJ2-7, with a possible D match to TRBD1 (6 bases). Trimming removed 2 bases at V and 2 bases at J, with 10 bases between. The CDR3 is 14 amino acids. CDR1 MNHEY and CDR2 SMNVEV come from the germline V gene (reference sequence). The CDR3, as DNA: TGTGCCAGCAGTTTAAACGACAGGCCCTACGAGCAGTACTTC. Translation gives CASSLNDRPYEQYF.

The genes are TRBV9 and TRBJ2-1; 7 positions match TRBD1. Germline V gene sequence: CDR1 SGDLS, CDR2 YYNGEE. The trim removed 0 bases at V and 6 bases at J, leaving 3 bases unmatched. This CDR3 comprises 14 residues. The DNA for the CDR3 is TGTGCCAGCAGCGTAGAGACAGGGTTCAATGAGCAGTTCTTC. This sequence encodes CASSVETGFNEQFF.

The V and J genes are TRBV9 and TRBJ2-3; D gene uncertain. This CDR3 has 13 residues. V dropped 4 bases and J dropped 6 bases, with 12 bases sitting between them. Germline lookup yields CDR1 SGDLS and CDR2 YYNGEE. This CDR3 is CASSPFSADTQYF. The CDR3 DNA is TGTGCCAGCAGCCCTTTTAGTGCGGATACGCAGTATTTT. The variable domain in full, completed from reference TRBV9 and TRBJ2-3, reads DSGVTQTPKHLITATGQRVTLRCSPRSGDLSVYWYQQSLDQGLQFLIQYYNGEERAKGNILERFSAQQFPDLHSELNLSSLELGDSALYFCASSPFSADTQYFGPGTRLTVL.